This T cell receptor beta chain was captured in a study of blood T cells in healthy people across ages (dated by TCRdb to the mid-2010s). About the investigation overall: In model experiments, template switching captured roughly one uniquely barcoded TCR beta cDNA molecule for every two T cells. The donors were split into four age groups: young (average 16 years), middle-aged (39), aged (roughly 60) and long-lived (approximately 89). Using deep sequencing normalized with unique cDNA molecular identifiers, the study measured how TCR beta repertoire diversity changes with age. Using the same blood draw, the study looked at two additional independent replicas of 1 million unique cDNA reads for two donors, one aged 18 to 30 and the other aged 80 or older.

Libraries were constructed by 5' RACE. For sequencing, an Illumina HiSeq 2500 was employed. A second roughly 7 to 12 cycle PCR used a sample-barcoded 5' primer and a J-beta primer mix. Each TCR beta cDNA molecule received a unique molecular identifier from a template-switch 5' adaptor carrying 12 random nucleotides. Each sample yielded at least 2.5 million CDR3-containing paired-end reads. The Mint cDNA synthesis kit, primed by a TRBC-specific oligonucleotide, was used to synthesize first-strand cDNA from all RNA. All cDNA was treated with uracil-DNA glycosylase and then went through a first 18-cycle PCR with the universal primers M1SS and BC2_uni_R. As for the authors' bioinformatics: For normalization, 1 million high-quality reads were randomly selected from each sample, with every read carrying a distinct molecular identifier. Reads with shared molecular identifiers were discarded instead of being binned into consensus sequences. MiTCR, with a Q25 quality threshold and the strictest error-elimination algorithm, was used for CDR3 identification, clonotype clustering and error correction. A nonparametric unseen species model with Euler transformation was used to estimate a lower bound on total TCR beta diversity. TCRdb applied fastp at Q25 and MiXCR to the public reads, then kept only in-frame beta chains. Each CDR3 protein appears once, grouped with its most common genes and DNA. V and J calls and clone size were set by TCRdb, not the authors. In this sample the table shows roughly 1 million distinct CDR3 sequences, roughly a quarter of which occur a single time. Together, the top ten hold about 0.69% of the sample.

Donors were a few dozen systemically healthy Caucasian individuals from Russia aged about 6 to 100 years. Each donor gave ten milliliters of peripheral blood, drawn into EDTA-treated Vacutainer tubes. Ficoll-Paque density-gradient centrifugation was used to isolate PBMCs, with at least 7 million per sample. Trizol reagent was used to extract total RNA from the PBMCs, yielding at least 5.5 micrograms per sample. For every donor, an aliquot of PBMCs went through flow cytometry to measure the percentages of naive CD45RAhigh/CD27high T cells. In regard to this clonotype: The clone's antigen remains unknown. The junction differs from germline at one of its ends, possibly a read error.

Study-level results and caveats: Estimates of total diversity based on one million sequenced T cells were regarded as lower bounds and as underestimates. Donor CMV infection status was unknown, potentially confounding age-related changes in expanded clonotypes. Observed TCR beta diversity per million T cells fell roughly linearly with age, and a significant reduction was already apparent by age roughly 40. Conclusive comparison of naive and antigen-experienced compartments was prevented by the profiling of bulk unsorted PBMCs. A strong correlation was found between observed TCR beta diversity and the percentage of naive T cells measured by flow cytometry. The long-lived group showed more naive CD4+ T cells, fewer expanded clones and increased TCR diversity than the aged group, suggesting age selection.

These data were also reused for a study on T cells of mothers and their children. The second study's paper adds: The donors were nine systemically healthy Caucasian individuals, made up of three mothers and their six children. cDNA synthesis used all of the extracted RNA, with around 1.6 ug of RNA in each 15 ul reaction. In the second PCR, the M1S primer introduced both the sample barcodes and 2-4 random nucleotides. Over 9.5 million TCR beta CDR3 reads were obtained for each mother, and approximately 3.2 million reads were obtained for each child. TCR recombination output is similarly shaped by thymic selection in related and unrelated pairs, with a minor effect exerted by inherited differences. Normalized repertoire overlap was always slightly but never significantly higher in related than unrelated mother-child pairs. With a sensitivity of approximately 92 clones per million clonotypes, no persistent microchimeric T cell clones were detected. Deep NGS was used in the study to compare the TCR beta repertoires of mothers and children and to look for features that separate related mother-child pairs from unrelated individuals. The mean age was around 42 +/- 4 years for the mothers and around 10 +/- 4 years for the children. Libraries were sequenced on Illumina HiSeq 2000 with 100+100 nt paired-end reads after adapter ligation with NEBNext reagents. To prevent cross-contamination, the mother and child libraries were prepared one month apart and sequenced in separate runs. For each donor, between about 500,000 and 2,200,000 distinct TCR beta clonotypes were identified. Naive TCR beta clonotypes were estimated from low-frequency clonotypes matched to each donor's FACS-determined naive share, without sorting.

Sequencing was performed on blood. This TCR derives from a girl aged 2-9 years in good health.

Read as DNA, the sequence is TGTGCCGGCAGCTTAAGTAGTTCGGGACAGGGAGAACTGTTTTTT. Translated, this gives CAGSLSSSGQGELFF. The chain is encoded by TRBV7-2 joined to TRBJ1-4, with 9 bases aligning to TRBD1. Based on the germline V gene, the CDR1 and CDR2 sequences are SGHTA and FQGNSA. Including cysteine and phenylalanine, the CDR3 has 15 amino acids. Solely the CDR3 DNA is kept, with 45 bases framed from the first base.